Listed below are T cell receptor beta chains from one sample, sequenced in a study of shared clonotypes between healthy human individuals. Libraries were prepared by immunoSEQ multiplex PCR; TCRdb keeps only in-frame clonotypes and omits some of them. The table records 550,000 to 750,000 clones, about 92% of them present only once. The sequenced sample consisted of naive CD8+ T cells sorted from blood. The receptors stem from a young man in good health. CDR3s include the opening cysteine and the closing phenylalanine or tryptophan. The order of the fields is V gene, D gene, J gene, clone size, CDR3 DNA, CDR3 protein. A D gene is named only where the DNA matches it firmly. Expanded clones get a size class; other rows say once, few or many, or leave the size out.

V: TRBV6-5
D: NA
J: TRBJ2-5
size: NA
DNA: TGTGCCAGCAGTTCCACCTGGGGGGAAGAGACCCAGTACTTC
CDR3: CASSSTWGEETQYF

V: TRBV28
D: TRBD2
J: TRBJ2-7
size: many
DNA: TGTGCCAGCGTTAGCGGGACTTCCTACGAGCAGTACTTC
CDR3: CASVSGTSYEQYF

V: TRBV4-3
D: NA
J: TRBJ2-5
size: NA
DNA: TGCGCCAGCAGCCAAGATAACGAACCGATCCAAGAGACCCAGTACTTC
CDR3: CASSQDNEPIQETQYF

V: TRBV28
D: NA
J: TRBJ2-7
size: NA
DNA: TGTGCCAGCAGTTTACGGGCGTACCCTGGGAAGCTAGAGCAGTACTTC
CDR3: CASSLRAYPGKLEQYF

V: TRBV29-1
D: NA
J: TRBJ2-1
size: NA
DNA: TGCAGCGTTGTTGGGGGAAACACCTACAATGAGCAGTTCTTC
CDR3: CSVVGGNTYNEQFF

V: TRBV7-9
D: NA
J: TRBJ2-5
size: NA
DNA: TGTGCCAGCAGCTTAGTTGAGACCCAGTACTTC
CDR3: CASSLVETQYF

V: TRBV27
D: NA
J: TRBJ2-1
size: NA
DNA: TGTGCCAGCAGAGGAGCGAACGATGAGCAGTTCTTC
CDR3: CASRGANDEQFF

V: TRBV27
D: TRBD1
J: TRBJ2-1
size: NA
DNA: TGTGCCAGCAGTACCCGTAACGGACAGGGTGAGTCCTACAATGAGCAGTTCTTC
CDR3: CASSTRNGQGESYNEQFF

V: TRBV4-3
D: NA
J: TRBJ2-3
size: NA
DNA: TGCGCCAGCAGCCAAGCGCAGGGCGGGGGCACAGATACGCAGTATTTT
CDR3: CASSQAQGGGTDTQYF

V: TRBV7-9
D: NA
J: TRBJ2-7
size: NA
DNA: TGTGCCAGCAGCTCACACTCCTACGAGCAGTACTTC
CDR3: CASSSHSYEQYF

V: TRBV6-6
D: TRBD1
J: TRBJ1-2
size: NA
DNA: TGTGCCAGCAGTTACCTGGACAGGGGGCTAAACTATGGCTACACCTTC
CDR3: CASSYLDRGLNYGYTF

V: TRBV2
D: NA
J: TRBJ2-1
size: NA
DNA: TGTGCCAGCAGTGAAACCCGGGCATCGTACAATGAGCAGTTCTTC
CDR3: CASSETRASYNEQFF

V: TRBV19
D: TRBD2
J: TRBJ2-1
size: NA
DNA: TGTGCCAGTAGTATCTCCCCGTTCGGCGGGAGGGCCCTCCACAATGAGCAGTTCTTC
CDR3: CASSISPFGGRALHNEQFF

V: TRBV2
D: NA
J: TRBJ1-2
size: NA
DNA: TGTGCCAGCATCTCTCTGAGGGGTAACTATGGCTACACCTTC
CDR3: CASISLRGNYGYTF

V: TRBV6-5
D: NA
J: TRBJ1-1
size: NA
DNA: TGTGCCAGCAGTTACCGGGCAGGTGAAGCTTTCTTT
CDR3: CASSYRAGEAFF

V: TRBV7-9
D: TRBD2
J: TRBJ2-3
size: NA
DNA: TGTGCCAGCAGCTTAGGGGGACGACTAGCAAACACAGATACGCAGTATTTT
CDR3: CASSLGGRLANTDTQYF

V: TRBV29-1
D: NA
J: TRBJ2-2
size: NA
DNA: TGCAGCACCTACTACCGCAACACCGGGGAGCTGTTTTTT
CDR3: CSTYYRNTGELFF

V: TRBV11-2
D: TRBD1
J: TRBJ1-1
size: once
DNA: TGTGCCAGCAGCTCTTGGGGACAGGGGCACATGAACACTGAAGCTTTCTTT
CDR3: CASSSWGQGHMNTEAFF

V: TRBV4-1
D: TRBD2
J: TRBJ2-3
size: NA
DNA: TGCGCCAGCAGCCAACGACTAGCGGGAGTCACAGATACGCAGTATTTT
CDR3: CASSQRLAGVTDTQYF

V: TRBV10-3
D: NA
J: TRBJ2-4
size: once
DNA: TGTGCCACTACCCGGGACGGGGAAAACATTCAGTACTTC
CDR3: CATTRDGENIQYF

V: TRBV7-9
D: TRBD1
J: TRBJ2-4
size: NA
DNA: TGTGCCAGCAGCTCCCGGGACAGGGGGGAAAACATTCAGTACTTC
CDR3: CASSSRDRGENIQYF

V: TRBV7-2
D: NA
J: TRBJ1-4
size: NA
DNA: TGTGCCAGCAGCTTAGGGGGCGGGTTGGTAGAAAAACTGTTTTTT
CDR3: CASSLGGGLVEKLFF

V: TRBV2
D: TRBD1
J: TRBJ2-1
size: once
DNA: TGTGCCAGCAGTGACCCAGCAGGGGGCACCTACAATGAGCAGTTCTTC
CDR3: CASSDPAGGTYNEQFF

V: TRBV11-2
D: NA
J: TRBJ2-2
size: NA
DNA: TGTGCCAGCAGCTCGGTGGTGACTTTAACGAACACCGGGGAGCTGTTTTTT
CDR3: CASSSVVTLTNTGELFF

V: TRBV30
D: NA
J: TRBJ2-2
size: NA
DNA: TGTGCCTGGGGCTTGGGACAAGGGACCTGGGAGCTGTTTTTT
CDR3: CAWGLGQGTWELFF

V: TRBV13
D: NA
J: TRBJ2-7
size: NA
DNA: TGTGCCAGCAGCTTAGGCCGAATATACGAGCAGTACTTC
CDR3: CASSLGRIYEQYF

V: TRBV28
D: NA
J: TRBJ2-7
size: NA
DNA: TGTGCCAGCAGTTTTAGAAGGGTGGACGAGCAGTACTTC
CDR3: CASSFRRVDEQYF

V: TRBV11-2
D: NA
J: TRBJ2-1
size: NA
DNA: TGTGCCAGCTCTCGGAGCTCCTACAATGAGCAGTTCTTC
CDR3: CASSRSSYNEQFF

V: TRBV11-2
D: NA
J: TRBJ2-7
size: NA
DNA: TGTGCCAGCAGCTCTCGGGGAGACAGGTTCTACGAGCAGTACTTC
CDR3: CASSSRGDRFYEQYF

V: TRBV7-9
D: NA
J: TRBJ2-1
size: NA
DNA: TGTGCCAGCAGCTTAGGGCGGGAAGGGGAGTTCTTC
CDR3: CASSLGREGEFF

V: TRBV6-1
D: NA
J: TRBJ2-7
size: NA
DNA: TGTGCCAGCACCGAAGGGGCTGGGACCTACGAGCAGTACTTC
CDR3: CASTEGAGTYEQYF

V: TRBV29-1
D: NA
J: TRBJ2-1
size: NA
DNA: TGCAGCGTCGCGACAGGGAGGGCCCCCCTTCCCTCATTACAATTTAATGAGCAGTTCTTC
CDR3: CSVATGRAPLPSLQFNEQFF

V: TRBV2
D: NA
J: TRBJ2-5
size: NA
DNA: TGTGCCAGCAGTGAAGGCCAAGAGACCCAGTACTTC
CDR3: CASSEGQETQYF

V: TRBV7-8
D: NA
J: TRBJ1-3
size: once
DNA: TGTGCCAGCAGCTTAGGGAGGGCTGGAAACACCATATATTTT
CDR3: CASSLGRAGNTIYF

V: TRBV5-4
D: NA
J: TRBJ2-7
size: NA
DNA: TGTGCCAGCAGCCCCCAACCCACCTACGAGCAGTACTTC
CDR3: CASSPQPTYEQYF